This T cell receptor beta chain is drawn from a study of T cells expressing NK-cell markers. Study at large: Seropositivity for HCMV was found in seven of the eight sequenced donors, with one seronegative.

TCRdb reworked the 5' RACE reads into one entry per CDR3 protein, no DNA. This repertoire includes some 140,000 distinct CDR3 sequences. Study results and caveats: Among CD8+ T cells from several donors, dominant NKG2C+ clonotypes accounted for about 1.0-7.0%. Expanded clones of NKG2C+ T cells had an unclear HCMV specificity. One observes that, in a handful of donors, these clonotypes were also the leading ones within the CD3+CD56-NKG2C+ fraction.

With respect to this clonotype: The antigen remains undetermined.

The length of the CDR3 is 17 residues. Germline lookup yields CDR1 SGHTA and CDR2 FQGTGA. Input material: blood T cells: a sorted CD56 or NKG2C T cell subset, CD4+ or CD8+ T cells, or bulk PBMC T cells (not recorded which). The V call is TRBV7-3, the J call TRBJ2-5; as DNA is missing, the TRBD2 call by TCRdb cannot be tested. The TCR sequence derives from a woman aged 50 to 65 in good health. The CDR3 reads CASSLTGLAGVKETQYF.